The 12 T cell receptor beta chains below all came from one sample that was sequenced in a study of blood T cell repertoires in COVID-19. Here immunoSEQ multiplex PCR was the method, and the copy in TCRdb shows in-frame clones only, minus some. The data contain approximately 190,000 clones, 85% to 90% of them singletons. What was sequenced was peripheral blood. These receptor sequences come from a man at least 80 years old with acute or convalescent COVID-19.

This chain connects TRBV7-9 to TRBJ2-2; maybe TRBD2 (6 bases). This CDR3 comprises 16 residues. Between the trimmed V and J ends, which lost 1 base and 4 bases, there was a span of 13 bases. Germline values: CDR1 SEHNR, CDR2 FQNEAQ (reference sequence). The CDR3 DNA is TGTGCCAGCAGCTTAGTAGCTAGCGCGGGCACCGGGGAGCTGTTTTTT. Protein: CASSLVASAGTGELFF.

The chain has TRBV6-2 or TRBV6-3 and TRBJ2-7; TRBD2 aligns across 10 bases. V was clipped by 4 bases and J by 2 bases; unmatched bases: 2. The CDR3 totals 14 residues. The germline CDR1 and CDR2 sequences are MNHEY and SVGEGT. CDR3 bases: TGTGCCAGCAGTTGGGGGACTAGCGCCTACGAGCAGTACGTC. Amino acid sequence: CASSWGTSAYEQYV.

J is TRBJ2-7 and V is TRBV15, with no clear D. Trimming cost V 2 bases and J 2 bases, with 13 bases left between them. This CDR3 region has 15 residues. Per the germline V gene, CDR1 is LNHNV and CDR2 is YYDKDF (reference sequence). CDR3 sequence (DNA): TGTGCCACCAGCAGACCCCCCCCTTACACCTACGAGCAGTACTTC. It is translated as CATSRPPPYTYEQYF.

The CDR3 sequence is CASSEPNTEAFF. CDR3 bases: TGTGCCAGCAGTGAGCCTAACACTGAAGCTTTCTTT. J is TRBJ1-1 and V is TRBV6-2 or TRBV6-3; unclear D gene. The CDR3 totals 12 residues. CDR1 and CDR2 from the germline V gene are MNHEY and SVGEGT. V was shortened by 5 bases and J by 2 bases, with 6 bases between the two germline ends.

V gene TRBV10-3 combines with J gene TRBJ2-3, with 10 bases identical to TRBD1. The germline V gene encodes CDR1 ENHRY and CDR2 SYGVKD. V lost 10 bases and J lost 2; bases outside the gene matches: 6. The length of the CDR3 is 14 residues. The CDR3 protein is CATRDRGDTDTQYF. The CDR3, as DNA: TGTGCCACCAGGGACAGGGGTGACACAGATACGCAGTATTTT.

This chain joins TRBV28 and TRBJ2-3; D call uncertain. Germline loops: CDR1 MDHEN, CDR2 SYDVKM. V lost 5 bases and J lost 3, with 9 bases in between. The CDR3 loop spans 13 amino acids. CDR3 nucleotide sequence: TGTGCCAGCAGTCCTCCCGCGACAGATACGCAGTATTTT. This encodes CASSPPATDTQYF.

This clone was counted between two and nine times. The J gene is TRBJ2-5, the V gene TRBV28, with D hard to call. The CDR3 consists of 15 residues. Trimming took 1 base from V and 3 from J, leaving 12 bases between them. Looked up from germline, CDR1 is MDHEN and CDR2 is SYDVKM. CDR3: CASSLFGVGEETQYF. DNA for the CDR3: TGTGCCAGCAGTTTATTCGGCGTGGGCGAAGAGACCCAGTACTTC.

V usage is TRBV6-5 and J usage is TRBJ1-5; the match to TRBD1 covers 7 bases. V trimming: 4 bases; J trimming: 2 bases; junction bases outside the gene matches: 5. Germline loops: CDR1 MNHEY, CDR2 SVGAGI. The CDR3 consists of 15 residues. This chain's CDR3 is CASSSNRGGNQPQHF. DNA of the CDR3: TGTGCCAGCAGTTCAAACAGGGGAGGCAATCAGCCCCAGCATTTT.

V usage is TRBV5-1 and J usage is TRBJ2-5; perhaps TRBD1 as D (6 bases). CDR3 length: 17 amino acids. V lost 3 bases to trimming and J lost 2 bases, with 20 bases between them. Germline lookup yields CDR1 SGHRS and CDR2 YFSETQ. The CDR3 bases are TGCGCCAGCAGCTCCGGCACAGGGTCGGTACGACAAGAGACCCAGTACTTC. Its protein is CASSSGTGSVRQETQYF. Supplemented by reference TRBV5-1 and TRBJ2-5, the full variable domain reads KAGVTQTPRYLIKTRGQQVTLSCSPISGHRSVSWYQQTPGQGLQFLFEYFSETQRNKGNFPGRFSGRQFSNSRSEMNVSTLELGDSALYLCASSSGTGSVRQETQYFGPGTRLLVL.

This chain uses TRBV10-3 with TRBJ2-5; TRBD2 might be the D (5 bases). Germline CDR1 reads ENHRY; CDR2 reads SYGVKD. There are 13 residues in the CDR3. The germline V and J ends were trimmed by 4 bases and 4 bases, with 10 bases remaining between them. CDR3 loop: CAISGSAGETQYF. The DNA of the CDR3 is TGTGCCATCAGTGGGTCGGCGGGAGAGACCCAGTACTTC.

The rearrangement joins TRBV28 to TRBJ1-5, with a possible D match to TRBD1 (6 bases). Per germline, CDR1 MDHEN and CDR2 SYDVKM. CDR3 size: 16 residues. The V gene lost 2 bases and the J gene lost 2 bases, with 13 bases spanning the gap. The CDR3, as DNA: TGTGCCAGCAGTTTAAACCGGGGGGCTGGCAATCAGCCCCAGCATTTT. Protein product: CASSLNRGAGNQPQHF.

The chain employs TRBV5-1 and TRBJ2-5, with 8 bases identical to TRBD2. From germline, CDR1 is SGHRS and CDR2 YFSETQ. The V gene end was trimmed by 4 bases and the J gene end by 2 bases; junction bases not matched to a gene: 4. This CDR3 contains 14 residues. The CDR3 sequence: CASSPAGGQETQYF. CDR3 bases: TGCGCCAGCAGCCCGGCGGGGGGACAAGAGACCCAGTACTTC.